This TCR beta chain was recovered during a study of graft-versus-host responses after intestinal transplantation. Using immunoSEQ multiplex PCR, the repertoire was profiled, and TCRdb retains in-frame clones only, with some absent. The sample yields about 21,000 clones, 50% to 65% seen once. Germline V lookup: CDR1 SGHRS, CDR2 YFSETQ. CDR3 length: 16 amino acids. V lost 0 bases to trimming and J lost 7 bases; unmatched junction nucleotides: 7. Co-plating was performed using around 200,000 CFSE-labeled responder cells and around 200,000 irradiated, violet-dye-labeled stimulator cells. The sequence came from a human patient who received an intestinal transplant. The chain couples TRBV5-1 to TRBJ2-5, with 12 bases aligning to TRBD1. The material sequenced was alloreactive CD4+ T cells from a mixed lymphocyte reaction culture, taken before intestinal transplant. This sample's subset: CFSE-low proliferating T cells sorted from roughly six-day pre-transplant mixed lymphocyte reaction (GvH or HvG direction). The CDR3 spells CASSLEGQGAKGTQYF. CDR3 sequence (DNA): TGCGCCAGCAGCTTGGAGGGACAGGGGGCGAAAGGGACCCAGTACTTC.